This T cell receptor beta chain was identified during a study of control samples from healthy donors and cancer patients. Trimming cost V 5 bases and J 11 bases, with 13 bases left between them. The CDR3 length is 11 residues. The germline gives CDR1 SQVTM, CDR2 ANQGSEA. Sequencing used immunoSEQ multiplex PCR; TCRdb keeps in-frame clones, though not all of them. This sample has nearly 200,000 clones; about 89% occur once, and the top ten carry 1.5% to 2%. The genes are TRBV29-1 and TRBJ1-5; tentatively, D is TRBD1 (5 bases). This TCR was sampled from a man under 40 in good health. Specimen: blood. The CDR3 DNA is TGCAGCGTTCAGGGTGGTAGGTCCCAGCATTTT. Translated: CSVQGGRSQHF.